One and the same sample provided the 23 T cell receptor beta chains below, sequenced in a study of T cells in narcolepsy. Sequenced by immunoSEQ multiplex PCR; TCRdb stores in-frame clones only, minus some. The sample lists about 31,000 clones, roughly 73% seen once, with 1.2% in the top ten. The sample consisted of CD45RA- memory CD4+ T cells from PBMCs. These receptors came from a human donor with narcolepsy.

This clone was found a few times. CDR3 DNA: TGTGCCAGCAGCCGCGACCCACCAATATCAGCTTTCTTT. Translation: CASSRDPPISAFF. V is TRBV5-6 and J is TRBJ1-1, with D uncertain. Germline V gene lookup returns CDR1 SGHDT and CDR2 YYEEEE. Trimming left V 4 bases short and J 10 bases short, with 17 bases between. There are 13 residues in the CDR3.

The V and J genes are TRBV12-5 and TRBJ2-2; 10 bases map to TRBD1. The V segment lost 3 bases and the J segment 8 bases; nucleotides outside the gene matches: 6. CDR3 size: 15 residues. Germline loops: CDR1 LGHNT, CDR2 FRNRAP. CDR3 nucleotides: TGTGCTAGTGGTTTAAGACAGGGGGCATTTGGGGAGCTGTTTTTT. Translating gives CASGLRQGAFGELFF. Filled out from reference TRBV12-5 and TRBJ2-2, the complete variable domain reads DARVTQTPRHKVTEMGQEVTMRCQPILGHNTVFWYRQTMMQGLELLAYFRNRAPLDDSGMPKDRFSAEMPDATLATLKIQPSEPRDSAVYFCASGLRQGAFGELFFGEGSRLTVL.

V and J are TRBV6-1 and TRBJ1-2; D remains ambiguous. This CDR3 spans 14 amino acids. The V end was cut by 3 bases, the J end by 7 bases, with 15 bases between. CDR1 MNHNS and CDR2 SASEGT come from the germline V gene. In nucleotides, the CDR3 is TGTGCCAGCAGTGACCAAAGAGGGTTGGTTGGCTACACCTTC. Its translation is CASSDQRGLVGYTF.

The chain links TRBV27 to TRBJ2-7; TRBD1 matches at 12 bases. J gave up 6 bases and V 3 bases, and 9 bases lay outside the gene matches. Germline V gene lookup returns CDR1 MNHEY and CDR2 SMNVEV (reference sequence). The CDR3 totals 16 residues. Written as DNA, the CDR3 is TGTGCCAGCAGTTTTACCCCCCCGGGACAGGGGGCCGAGCAGTACTTC. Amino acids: CASSFTPPGQGAEQYF.

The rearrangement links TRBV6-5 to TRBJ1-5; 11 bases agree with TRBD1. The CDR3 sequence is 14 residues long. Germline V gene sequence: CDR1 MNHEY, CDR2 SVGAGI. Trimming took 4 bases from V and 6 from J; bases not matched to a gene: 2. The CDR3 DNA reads TGTGCCAGCAGTTGGACAGGGGGCCTTCAGCCCCAGCATTTT. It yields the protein CASSWTGGLQPQHF.

The CDR3 DNA follows: TGTGCCAGAAGCTTGGCGCGGGAAAAGGCGTTGGGTCAACGGGAGCTGTTTTTT. Protein sequence: CARSLAREKALGQRELFF. The J gene is TRBJ2-2, the V gene TRBV5-3, with D maybe TRBD2 (6 bases). TRBV5-3 is given ORF status, its function remaining uncertain. Trimming took 0 bases from V and 9 from J, leaving 24 bases between them. The CDR3 is 18 residues long.

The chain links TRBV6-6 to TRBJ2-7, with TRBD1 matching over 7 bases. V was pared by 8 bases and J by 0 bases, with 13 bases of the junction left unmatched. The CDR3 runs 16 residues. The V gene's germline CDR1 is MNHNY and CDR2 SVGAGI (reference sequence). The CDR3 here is CASGFTTGQHSYEQYF. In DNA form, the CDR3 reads TGTGCCAGCGGTTTCACGACGGGACAGCACTCCTACGAGCAGTACTTC.

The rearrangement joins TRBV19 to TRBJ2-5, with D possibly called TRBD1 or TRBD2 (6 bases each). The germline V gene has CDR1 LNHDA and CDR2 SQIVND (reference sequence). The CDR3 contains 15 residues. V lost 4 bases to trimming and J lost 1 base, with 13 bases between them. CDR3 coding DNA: TGTGCCAGTAGTAGATTTAGGGGGGTCCAAGAGACCCAGTACTTC. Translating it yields CASSRFRGVQETQYF.

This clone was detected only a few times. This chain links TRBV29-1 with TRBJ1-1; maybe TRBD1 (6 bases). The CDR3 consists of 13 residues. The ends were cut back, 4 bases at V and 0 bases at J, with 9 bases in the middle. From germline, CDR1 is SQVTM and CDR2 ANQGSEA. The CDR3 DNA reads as TGCAGCGTTGGGGACAACTTGAACACTGAAGCTTTCTTT. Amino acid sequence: CSVGDNLNTEAFF.

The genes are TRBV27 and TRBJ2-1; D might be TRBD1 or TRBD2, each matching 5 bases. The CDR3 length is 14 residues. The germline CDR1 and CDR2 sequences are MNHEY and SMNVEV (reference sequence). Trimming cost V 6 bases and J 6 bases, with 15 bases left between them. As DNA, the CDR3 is TGTGCCAGCAGCCGCGGGCCTGGGGCCAATGAGCAGTTCTTC. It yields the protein CASSRGPGANEQFF.

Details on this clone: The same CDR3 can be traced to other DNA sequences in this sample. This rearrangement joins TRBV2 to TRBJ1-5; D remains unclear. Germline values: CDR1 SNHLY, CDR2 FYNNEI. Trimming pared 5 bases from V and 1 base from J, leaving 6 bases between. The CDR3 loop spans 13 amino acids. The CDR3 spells CASSSDSNQPQHF. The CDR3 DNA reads TGTGCCAGCAGTTCGGACAGCAATCAGCCCCAGCATTTT.

CDR3: CASSLGGGTEAFF. CDR3 bases: TGTGCCAGCAGCTTAGGGGGGGGGACTGAAGCTTTCTTT. V is TRBV7-6 and J is TRBJ1-1; tentative D call: TRBD1 (5 bases). V was cut by 1 base and J by 5 bases, with 8 bases left in between. This CDR3 comprises 13 residues. The V gene's germline CDR1 is SGHVS and CDR2 FNYEAQ.

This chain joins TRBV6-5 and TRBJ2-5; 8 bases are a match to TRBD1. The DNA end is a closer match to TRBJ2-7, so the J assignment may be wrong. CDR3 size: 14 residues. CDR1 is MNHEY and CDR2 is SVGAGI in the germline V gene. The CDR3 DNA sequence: TGTGCCAGCAGTTACACAGGGGGACCCTACGAGCAGTACTTC. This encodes CASSYTGGPYEQYF.

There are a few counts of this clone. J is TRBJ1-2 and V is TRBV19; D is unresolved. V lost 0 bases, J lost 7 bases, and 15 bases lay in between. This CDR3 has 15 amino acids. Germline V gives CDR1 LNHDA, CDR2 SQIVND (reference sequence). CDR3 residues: CASSIDLNRVGGYTF. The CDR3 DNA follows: TGTGCCAGTAGTATAGATCTCAACCGAGTGGGTGGCTACACCTTC.

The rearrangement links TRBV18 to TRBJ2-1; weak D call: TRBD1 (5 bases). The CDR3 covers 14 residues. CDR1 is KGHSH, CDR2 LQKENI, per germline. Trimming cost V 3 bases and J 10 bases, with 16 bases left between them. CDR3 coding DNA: TGTGCCAGCTCACCGGACATTAAACCAGGAGAGCAGTTCTTC. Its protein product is CASSPDIKPGEQFF.

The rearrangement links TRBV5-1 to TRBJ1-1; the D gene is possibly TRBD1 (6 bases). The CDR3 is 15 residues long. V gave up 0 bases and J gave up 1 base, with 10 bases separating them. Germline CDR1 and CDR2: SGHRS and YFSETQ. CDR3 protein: CASSLGGGANTEAFF. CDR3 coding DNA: TGCGCCAGCAGCTTGGGCGGGGGGGCGAACACTGAAGCTTTCTTT.

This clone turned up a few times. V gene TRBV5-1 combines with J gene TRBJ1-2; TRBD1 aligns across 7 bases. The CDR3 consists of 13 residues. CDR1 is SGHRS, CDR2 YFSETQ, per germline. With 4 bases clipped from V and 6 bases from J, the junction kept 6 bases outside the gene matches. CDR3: CASSAGQRDGYTF. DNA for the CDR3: TGCGCCAGCAGCGCGGGACAGCGGGATGGCTACACCTTC. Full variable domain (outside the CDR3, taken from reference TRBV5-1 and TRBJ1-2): KAGVTQTPRYLIKTRGQQVTLSCSPISGHRSVSWYQQTPGQGLQFLFEYFSETQRNKGNFPGRFSGRQFSNSRSEMNVSTLELGDSALYLCASSAGQRDGYTFGSGTRLTVV.

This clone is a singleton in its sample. CDR3 residues: CASSLAGGQGYTF. DNA for the CDR3: TGCGCCAGCAGCTTGGCCGGGGGCCAGGGCTACACCTTC. This chain joins TRBV5-1 and TRBJ1-2, with D perhaps TRBD1 (6 bases). CDR3 length: 13 amino acids. With 0 bases removed from V and 8 bases from J, the gap between germline ends came to 11 bases. Germline V lookup: CDR1 SGHRS, CDR2 YFSETQ.

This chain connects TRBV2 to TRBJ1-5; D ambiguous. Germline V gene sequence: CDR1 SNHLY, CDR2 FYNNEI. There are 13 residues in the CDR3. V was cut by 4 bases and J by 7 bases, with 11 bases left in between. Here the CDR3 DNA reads TGTGCCAGCAGTGTCGGGTCAAACCAGCCCCAGCATTTT. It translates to CASSVGSNQPQHF.

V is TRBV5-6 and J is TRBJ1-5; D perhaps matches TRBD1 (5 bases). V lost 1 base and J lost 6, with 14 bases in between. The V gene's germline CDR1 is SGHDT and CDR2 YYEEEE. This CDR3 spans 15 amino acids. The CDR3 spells CASSLRAGRAQPQHF. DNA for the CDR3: TGTGCCAGCAGCTTGAGAGCAGGGCGGGCTCAGCCCCAGCATTTT.

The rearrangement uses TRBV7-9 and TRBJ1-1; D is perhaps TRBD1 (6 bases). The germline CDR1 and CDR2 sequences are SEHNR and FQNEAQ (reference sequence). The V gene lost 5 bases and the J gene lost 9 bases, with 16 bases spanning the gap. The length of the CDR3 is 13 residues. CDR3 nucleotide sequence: TGTGCCAGCAGCGTAGACAGGCATCGTAAAGCTTTCTTT. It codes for CASSVDRHRKAFF. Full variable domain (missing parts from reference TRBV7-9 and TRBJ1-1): DTGVSQNPRHKITKRGQNVTFRCDPISEHNRLYWYRQTLGQGPEFLTYFQNEAQLEKSRLLSDRFSAERPKGSFSTLEIQRTEQGDSAMYLCASSVDRHRKAFFGQGTRLTVV.

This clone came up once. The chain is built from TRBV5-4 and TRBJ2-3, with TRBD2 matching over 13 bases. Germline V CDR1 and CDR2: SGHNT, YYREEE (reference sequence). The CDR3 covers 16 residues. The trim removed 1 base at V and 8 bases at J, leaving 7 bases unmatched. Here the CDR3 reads CASSLTSGRALGTQYF. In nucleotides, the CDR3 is TGTGCCAGCAGCTTGACTAGCGGGAGGGCCCTTGGTACGCAGTATTTT.

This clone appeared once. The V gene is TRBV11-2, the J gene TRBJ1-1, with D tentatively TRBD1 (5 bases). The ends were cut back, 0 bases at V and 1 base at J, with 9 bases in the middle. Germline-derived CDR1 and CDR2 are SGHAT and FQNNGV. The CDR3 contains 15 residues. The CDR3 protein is CASSLEAGRNTEAFF. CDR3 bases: TGTGCCAGCAGCTTAGAAGCAGGGAGGAACACTGAAGCTTTCTTT.